Listed below are T cell receptor beta chains from one sample, sequenced in a study of T-cell reconstitution after alpha-beta-depleted transplantation in children. TCRdb analysed the PCR reads with MiXCR anew, one entry per CDR3 protein. The repertoire holds around 600,000 distinct CDR3 sequences, with approximately 17% as singletons. Sequencing used PBMCs from the stem cell graft donor, obtained from the stem cell graft. These TCRs come from a human donor who donated a stem cell graft to a child with acute myeloid leukemia. Each CDR3 is given with its conserved first and last residue. A D gene is named only where the DNA matches it firmly. Part of the rows lack a size; the others show once, few, many or a class for expanded clones.

>many|.|TRBJ1-1|TRBV20-1
TGCAGTGCTAGAGCTCTGGGGGAGGGACGGTGGGCGAACACTGAAGCTTTCTTT
CSARALGEGRWANTEAFF
>many|TRBD1|TRBJ2-3|TRBV20-1
TGCAGTGCGAATAGGGGGCGATCGACTAGCACAGATACGCAGTATTTT
CSANRGRSTSTDTQYF
>many|.|TRBJ1-1|TRBV7-2
TGTGCCAGCAGCTTAGCTACAGGCTACAACACTGAAGCTTTCTTT
CASSLATGYNTEAFF
>.|.|TRBJ2-1|TRBV7-8
TGTGCCAGCAGCACCTTGAGAGGGAATGAGCAGTTCTTC
CASSTLRGNEQFF
>.|.|TRBJ2-5|TRBV6-2/TRBV6-3
TGTGCCAGCAGTTACGGGACATGGGGGCTAGGAGAGACCCAGTACTTC
CASSYGTWGLGETQYF
>.|TRBD1|TRBJ2-7|TRBV4-3
TGCGCCAGCAGCCAAGAGATAGGGTGGGTAGGGGACAGGACCTACGAGCAGTACTTC
CASSQEIGWVGDRTYEQYF
>.|TRBD1|TRBJ1-6|TRBV7-2
TGTGCCAGCAGCTTAGTGACAGGGCTTTCACCCCTCCACTTT
CASSLVTGLSPLHF
>many|.|TRBJ1-6|TRBV7-6
TGTGCCAGCAGCCTACGGGAGGGTCCCCTCCACTTT
CASSLREGPLHF
>.|.|TRBJ2-4|TRBV7-2
TGTGCCAGCAGCCCATTCCGGGACTTACTAGCCAAAAACATTCAGTACTTC
CASSPFRDLLAKNIQYF
>few|.|TRBJ1-1|TRBV6-2/TRBV6-3
TGTGCCAGCAGTTACCAGGGTCTCACTGAAGCTTTCTTT
CASSYQGLTEAFF
>many|.|TRBJ1-1|TRBV29-1
TGCAGCGTTGTCACAGCTGAAGCTTTCTTT
CSVVTAEAFF
>many|TRBD1|TRBJ1-2|TRBV20-1
TGCAGTGCTGACGCCGGGACAGCAAACTATGGCTACACCTTC
CSADAGTANYGYTF
>few|.|TRBJ1-2|TRBV29-1
TGCAGCCTCTCCCACCGAACAGGGGGCTACACCTTC
CSLSHRTGGYTF
>many|.|TRBJ1-5|TRBV20-1
TGCAGTGGGACAGAAAGCTATAGCAATCAGCCCCAGCATTTT
CSGTESYSNQPQHF
>.|.|TRBJ1-4|TRBV5-6
TGTGCCAGCAGCTTGACGAAAGGGATTCGGTCATATGAAAAACTGTTTTTT
CASSLTKGIRSYEKLFF
>.|TRBD2|TRBJ2-7|TRBV12-3/TRBV12-4
TGTGCCAGCAGTTTGGGAGGGGTCTCCTACGAGCAGTACTTC
CASSLGGVSYEQYF
>.|.|TRBJ1-2|TRBV12-3/TRBV12-4
TGTGCCAGCAGTTTAAAGTCAGGACCCCCTTATGGCTACACCTTC
CASSLKSGPPYGYTF
>many|.|TRBJ2-3|TRBV7-9
TGTGCCAGCAGCAGGGACAGCACAGATACGCAGTATTTT
CASSRDSTDTQYF
>many|.|TRBJ2-2|TRBV20-1
TGCAGTGCTATAGACACCGGGGAGCTGTTTTTT
CSAIDTGELFF
>many|.|TRBJ1-5|TRBV15
TGTGCCACCAGCAGAGAGTGGGACAACTTGAATCAGCCCCAGCATTTT
CATSREWDNLNQPQHF
>.|.|TRBJ2-7|TRBV20-1
TGCAGTGCTAGTGGGTGGTCTAAGGAGCAGTACTTC
CSASGWSKEQYF
>many|TRBD2|TRBJ2-1|TRBV29-1
TGCAGCGTTGGGGTAGCGGGGGGGCGGTCGGTTGAGCAGTTCTTC
CSVGVAGGRSVEQFF
>many|.|TRBJ2-7|TRBV9
TGTGCCAGCAGCCCGGGGGAGCAGTACTTC
CASSPGEQYF
>many|TRBD1|TRBJ2-3|TRBV29-1
TGCAGCGTCCGACAGGGGGGGTCAGATACGCAGTATTTT
CSVRQGGSDTQYF
>many|.|TRBJ1-2|TRBV7-2
TGTGCCAGCAGCCCCCGACAGCATGGCTACACCTTC
CASSPRQHGYTF